The rows below give T cell receptor beta chains drawn from one sample of a study of shared clonotypes between healthy human individuals. Using immunoSEQ multiplex PCR, the repertoire was profiled, and TCRdb retains in-frame clones only, with some absent. The data contain about 2.2 million clones, approximately 92% of them singletons. Sequenced input: naive CD8+ T cells from PBMCs. The source of these receptors is a man aged 18 to 30 in good health. Some clones in this sample may be carry-over from other donors' samples. The conserved cysteine and the conserved F or W are not part of the CDR3 here. A D gene is named only where the DNA matches it firmly.

j_call,v_call,d_call,cdr3_aa
TRBJ2-7,TRBV7-6,TRBD2,ASSLGTSVYEQY
TRBJ2-7,TRBV27,TRBD1,ASRKDRGDEQY
TRBJ2-1,TRBV29-1,TRBD1,SVESPGTGMEQF
TRBJ1-1,TRBV6-1,-,ASSEGAAEVF
TRBJ1-1,TRBV30,-,AWSARGSATEAF
TRBJ2-2,TRBV11-2,-,ASSFESRTGELF
TRBJ1-5,TRBV27,-,ASSLGLPGSNQPQH
TRBJ2-3,TRBV29-1,TRBD2,SVEGLAGGRGTQY
TRBJ2-7,TRBV5-1,-,ASSLAGEEQY
TRBJ1-2,TRBV5-1,-,ASSPSGFYGYT
TRBJ1-1,TRBV29-1,TRBD1,SVEQGAEAF
TRBJ1-2,TRBV6-5,-,ASSNPRRERGGYT
TRBJ2-7,TRBV9,TRBD2,ASSDSGISEQY
TRBJ2-3,TRBV5-4,-,ASSWGATASTDTQY
TRBJ2-3,TRBV10-3,TRBD2,AISERLAVTFTDTQY
TRBJ2-1,TRBV29-1,-,SVDLSYNEQF
TRBJ2-2,TRBV29-1,TRBD2,SVVWASGFIGELF
TRBJ1-1,TRBV28,-,ASSLERAEAF
TRBJ2-7,TRBV13,-,ASSSTPGQSEQY
TRBJ1-1,TRBV6-5,-,ASSYSSRAGTEAF
TRBJ1-1,TRBV5-1,-,ASSLDGSLNTEAF
TRBJ2-7,TRBV5-1,-,ASSLRATYEQY
TRBJ2-3,TRBV6-5,-,ASRLDLGTDTQY
TRBJ1-5,TRBV27,TRBD1,ASSSGTGTQPQH
TRBJ2-3,TRBV27,-,ASSLKGNTQY